A selection of T cell receptor beta chains follows, all from one sample in a study of a mutant IDH1 vaccine in newly diagnosed glioma. Sequenced by immunoSEQ multiplex PCR; TCRdb stores in-frame clones only, minus some. The profile covers roughly 70,000 clones, with around 86% appearing a single time and over 2.5% taken by the ten largest. The input for sequencing was PBMCs, taken from a glioma patient treated with radiotherapy, temozolomide or both. The source of these receptors is a young man with glioma. Each CDR3 is given with its conserved first and last residue. Fields, in order: D gene, V gene, J gene, clone size, CDR3 DNA, CDR3 protein. D genes are given only for firm matches. Size is omitted from some rows. Given values are once, few, many or a class for expanded clones.

D gene: .
V gene: TRBV6-5
J gene: TRBJ1-4
clone size: .
CDR3 DNA: TGTGCCAGCAGTTTCTTCCAGGGTCGGGAAAAACTGTTTTTT
CDR3 protein: CASSFFQGREKLFF

D gene: .
V gene: TRBV29-1
J gene: TRBJ1-1
clone size: .
CDR3 DNA: TGCAGCGTTGCGAGCCTGACGCGTGAGGCGGGAAGAACTGAAGCTTTCTTT
CDR3 protein: CSVASLTREAGRTEAFF

D gene: .
V gene: TRBV30
J gene: TRBJ2-7
clone size: .
CDR3 DNA: TGTGCCTGGAGGGCCGGGGGAAGCTCCTACGAGCAGTACTTC
CDR3 protein: CAWRAGGSSYEQYF

D gene: .
V gene: TRBV11-2
J gene: TRBJ2-7
clone size: .
CDR3 DNA: TGTGCCAGCAGCTCCCGAAAAAAACAGGGAAAAGGAGGCTCCTACGAGCAGTACTTC
CDR3 protein: CASSSRKKQGKGGSYEQYF

D gene: .
V gene: TRBV2
J gene: TRBJ2-7
clone size: .
CDR3 DNA: TGTGCCAGCAGTTCCTTTCTTGGCGAGCAGTACTTC
CDR3 protein: CASSSFLGEQYF

D gene: TRBD1
V gene: TRBV6-6
J gene: TRBJ2-7
clone size: .
CDR3 DNA: TGTGCCAGCAGGGTCCAGGGGGCGGGTGAGCAGTACTTC
CDR3 protein: CASRVQGAGEQYF

D gene: .
V gene: TRBV6-1
J gene: TRBJ1-6
clone size: .
CDR3 DNA: TGTGCCAGCAGTACGGGTCCAACACCCCTCCACTTT
CDR3 protein: CASSTGPTPLHF

D gene: TRBD1
V gene: TRBV10-3
J gene: TRBJ2-7
clone size: .
CDR3 DNA: TGTGCCATCAGTGTTGCGACAGGGGACGAGCAGTACTTC
CDR3 protein: CAISVATGDEQYF

D gene: TRBD1
V gene: TRBV5-1
J gene: TRBJ1-2
clone size: few
CDR3 DNA: TGCGCCAGCAGCCCGAGGACAGGGGGTCATGGCTACACCTTC
CDR3 protein: CASSPRTGGHGYTF

D gene: TRBD1
V gene: TRBV11-2
J gene: TRBJ1-2
clone size: .
CDR3 DNA: TGTGCCAGCAGCCCGGGACAGGGTATGGACTATGGCTACACCTTC
CDR3 protein: CASSPGQGMDYGYTF

D gene: .
V gene: TRBV19
J gene: TRBJ2-5
clone size: .
CDR3 DNA: TGTGCCAGTAGTAGTTGGCAGAAAGAGACCCAGTACTTC
CDR3 protein: CASSSWQKETQYF

D gene: .
V gene: TRBV11-2
J gene: TRBJ2-3
clone size: .
CDR3 DNA: TGTGCCAGCAGCTTAGGTCTGGGAATAGGCACAGATACGCAGTATTTT
CDR3 protein: CASSLGLGIGTDTQYF

D gene: .
V gene: TRBV9
J gene: TRBJ2-3
clone size: .
CDR3 DNA: TGTGCCAGCAGCGTAGGTACAATAAGCACAGATACGCAGTATTTT
CDR3 protein: CASSVGTISTDTQYF

D gene: .
V gene: TRBV18
J gene: TRBJ2-1
clone size: .
CDR3 DNA: TGTGCCAGCTCAAGTCTCCGGGGACACGGAAGAGTCTTC
CDR3 protein: CASSSLRGHGRVF

D gene: .
V gene: TRBV7-5
J gene: TRBJ1-1
clone size: .
CDR3 DNA: TGTGCCAGAAGCTCTAGGGTCCCCCAGGGAAACACTGAAGCTTTCTTT
CDR3 protein: CARSSRVPQGNTEAFF

D gene: .
V gene: TRBV5-5
J gene: TRBJ2-7
clone size: .
CDR3 DNA: TGTGCCAGCAGCTTGGATAGGGGCGTCGGATCCTACGAGCAGTACTTC
CDR3 protein: CASSLDRGVGSYEQYF

D gene: TRBD2
V gene: TRBV2
J gene: TRBJ2-7
clone size: .
CDR3 DNA: TGTGCCAGCCATGAGACTAGCGGGCTCAACGAGCAGTACTTC
CDR3 protein: CASHETSGLNEQYF

D gene: .
V gene: TRBV5-8
J gene: TRBJ2-2
clone size: .
CDR3 DNA: TGTGCCGCCGTAGGGAACACCGGGGAGCTGTTTTTT
CDR3 protein: CAAVGNTGELFF

D gene: TRBD1
V gene: TRBV4-2
J gene: TRBJ1-2
clone size: .
CDR3 DNA: TGTGCCAGCAGCTTGGACAGGGGCAACTATGGCTACACCTTC
CDR3 protein: CASSLDRGNYGYTF

D gene: TRBD2
V gene: TRBV5-1
J gene: TRBJ2-3
clone size: .
CDR3 DNA: TGCGCCAGCAATGCAGCTAGCGGGGGAGATACGCAGTATTTT
CDR3 protein: CASNAASGGDTQYF

D gene: .
V gene: TRBV6-6
J gene: TRBJ1-1
clone size: .
CDR3 DNA: TGTGCCAGCAGTCGCTATCCGGGGGAGGCTGAAGCTTTCTTT
CDR3 protein: CASSRYPGEAEAFF

D gene: .
V gene: TRBV7-2
J gene: TRBJ2-2
clone size: .
CDR3 DNA: TGTGCCAGCAGCTTAGGCGGAGCGAACACCGGGGAGCTGTTTTTT
CDR3 protein: CASSLGGANTGELFF

D gene: .
V gene: TRBV19
J gene: TRBJ2-2
clone size: .
CDR3 DNA: TGTGCCAGTAACCCCCGCAGGGCGAACACCGGGGAGCTGTTTTTT
CDR3 protein: CASNPRRANTGELFF

D gene: .
V gene: TRBV7-8
J gene: TRBJ2-7
clone size: .
CDR3 DNA: TGTGCCAGCAGCTTAGATGGGCAGTGGGGCGAGCAGTACTTC
CDR3 protein: CASSLDGQWGEQYF

D gene: TRBD1
V gene: TRBV11-3
J gene: TRBJ2-1
clone size: .
CDR3 DNA: TGTGCCAGCAGCCCGGGCCAGGGGGCTTGGAATGAGCAGTTCTTC
CDR3 protein: CASSPGQGAWNEQFF

D gene: TRBD1
V gene: TRBV7-9
J gene: TRBJ2-7
clone size: .
CDR3 DNA: TGTGCCAGCAGCTTGCTACAGGGGCCCCTCGAGCAGTACTTC
CDR3 protein: CASSLLQGPLEQYF

D gene: .
V gene: TRBV5-4
J gene: TRBJ2-7
clone size: .
CDR3 DNA: TGTGCCAGCAGCCCAGGAGGTGAAGGGTGGGACGAGCAGTACTTC
CDR3 protein: CASSPGGEGWDEQYF

D gene: .
V gene: TRBV5-6
J gene: TRBJ2-1
clone size: .
CDR3 DNA: TGTGCCAGCAGTTTCCGGGACGGGCCTTACAATGAGCAGTTCTTC
CDR3 protein: CASSFRDGPYNEQFF

D gene: .
V gene: TRBV11-2
J gene: TRBJ1-2
clone size: .
CDR3 DNA: TGTGCCAGCAGTTCGGCCGATCTGGGAGGCTACACCTTC
CDR3 protein: CASSSADLGGYTF

D gene: .
V gene: TRBV30
J gene: TRBJ2-3
clone size: .
CDR3 DNA: TGTGCCTGGAGTTCTGCAGGGCCATTTAGCACAGATACGCAGTATTTT
CDR3 protein: CAWSSAGPFSTDTQYF

D gene: .
V gene: TRBV7-8
J gene: TRBJ2-7
clone size: .
CDR3 DNA: TGTGCCAGCAGCTTAGCCCCCGGTAGCCGCTACGAGCAGTACTTC
CDR3 protein: CASSLAPGSRYEQYF

D gene: TRBD1
V gene: TRBV10-2
J gene: TRBJ1-5
clone size: few
CDR3 DNA: TGCGCCACCCGTGGGGGGACAGATCAGCCCCAGCATTTT
CDR3 protein: CATRGGTDQPQHF

D gene: .
V gene: TRBV19
J gene: TRBJ1-2
clone size: .
CDR3 DNA: TGTGCCAGTAACATAGATTTGGGGGCAGAAGGCTACACCTTC
CDR3 protein: CASNIDLGAEGYTF

D gene: TRBD2
V gene: TRBV13
J gene: TRBJ2-1
clone size: .
CDR3 DNA: TGTGCCAGCAGCCAGCCGGGACTAGTAAACAATGAGCAGTTCTTC
CDR3 protein: CASSQPGLVNNEQFF

D gene: TRBD1
V gene: TRBV28
J gene: TRBJ1-4
clone size: .
CDR3 DNA: TGTGCCAGCCAGGGACAGGGGGCTCTAGAGGAAAAACTGTTTTTT
CDR3 protein: CASQGQGALEEKLFF

D gene: TRBD2
V gene: TRBV9
J gene: TRBJ2-1
clone size: once
CDR3 DNA: TGTGCCAGCAGCGTAGGTTTAGCGGGGGGGCTTTATGAGCAGTTCTTC
CDR3 protein: CASSVGLAGGLYEQFF

D gene: .
V gene: TRBV2
J gene: TRBJ1-5
clone size: .
CDR3 DNA: TGTGCCAGCAGTGAAGCGGGCCAGATCAATCAGCCCCAGCATTTT
CDR3 protein: CASSEAGQINQPQHF

D gene: .
V gene: TRBV11-3
J gene: TRBJ2-2
clone size: .
CDR3 DNA: TGTGCCAGCAGCTTAGTTGGGTCCACCGGGGAGCTGTTTTTT
CDR3 protein: CASSLVGSTGELFF

D gene: .
V gene: TRBV6-5
J gene: TRBJ1-2
clone size: .
CDR3 DNA: TGTGCCAGCACCATTTCCCTTACGGGTCTTGGCTTCTACACCTTC
CDR3 protein: CASTISLTGLGFYTF

D gene: TRBD1
V gene: TRBV19
J gene: TRBJ1-2
clone size: .
CDR3 DNA: TGTGCCAGTAGTGCCACGGGACAGCAATTTAACTATGGCTACACCTTC
CDR3 protein: CASSATGQQFNYGYTF

D gene: .
V gene: TRBV5-1
J gene: TRBJ1-3
clone size: .
CDR3 DNA: TGCGCCAGCAGCTTGGGGGATCTCCCCATATATTTT
CDR3 protein: CASSLGDLPIYF

D gene: .
V gene: TRBV9
J gene: TRBJ1-2
clone size: once
CDR3 DNA: TGTGCCAGCAGCGTAGTCCAGGGAGGTGGCTACACCTTC
CDR3 protein: CASSVVQGGGYTF